This entry lists 7 T cell receptor beta chains sequenced from one sample in a study of T-cell memory formation after mild COVID-19. TCRdb fed the 5' RACE reads into MiXCR, producing one record per CDR3 protein. The table has more than 450,000 distinct CDR3 sequences, more than 15% seen once. The sample was PBMCs or a T cell subset sorted from them (not recorded which). These receptors were taken from an adult woman who had mild COVID-19 (a few samples of this study predate the infection). Cell type and time point are not known.

V usage is TRBV24-1 and J usage is TRBJ2-3; D may be TRBD1 (6 bases). The germline V and J ends were trimmed by 5 bases and 2 bases, with 13 bases remaining between them. In germline, CDR1 is KGHDR, CDR2 SFDVKD. The CDR3 extends over 15 amino acids. CDR3: CATSASDRDTDTQYF. The CDR3 coding sequence is TGTGCCACCAGTGCCTCGGACAGAGACACAGATACGCAGTATTTT.

This rearrangement joins TRBV3-1 to TRBJ2-7, with D uncertain. The V gene lost 4 bases and the J gene lost 2 bases, with 12 bases spanning the gap. Per the germline V gene, CDR1 is LGHDT and CDR2 is YNNKEL (reference sequence). This CDR3 has 14 amino acids. CDR3 region: CASSPSPGPYEQYF. Here the CDR3 DNA reads TGTGCCAGCAGCCCAAGTCCAGGACCCTACGAGCAGTACTTC.

This clonotype occurred a few times. V usage is TRBV3-1 and J usage is TRBJ1-2; D unclear. V was shortened by 3 bases and J by 2 bases, with 7 bases between the two germline ends. This CDR3 has 13 amino acids. The V gene's germline CDR1 is LGHDT and CDR2 YNNKEL (reference sequence). CDR3 loop: CASSQGENYGYTF. CDR3 sequence (DNA): TGTGCCAGCAGCCAGGGTGAAAACTATGGCTACACCTTC.

The chain uses TRBV4-3 and TRBJ2-5, with D perhaps TRBD2 (7 bases). Germline assignment: CDR1 LGHNA and CDR2 YSLEER. Trimming left V 0 bases short and J 5 bases short, with 19 bases between. The CDR3 loop spans 17 amino acids. The CDR3 region is CASSQDDWGGSRETQYF. The CDR3 DNA is TGCGCCAGCAGCCAAGATGATTGGGGGGGCTCACGGGAGACCCAGTACTTC.

This chain joins TRBV7-2 and TRBJ1-2; TRBD1 matches 7 bases. The junction had 8 bases not matched to a gene; V was cut back by 5 bases and J by 5 bases. There are 14 residues in the CDR3. Germline V CDR1 and CDR2: SGHTA, FQGNSA. CDR3 sequence reads: CASSRGTVLYGYTF. DNA of the CDR3: TGTGCCAGCAGCCGCGGGACAGTCCTTTATGGCTACACCTTC.

J is TRBJ2-1 and V is TRBV29-1; 9 nucleotides agree with TRBD1. The CDR3 has 15 amino acids. Germline V lookup: CDR1 SQVTM, CDR2 ANQGSEA. V trimming: 3 bases; J trimming: 4 bases; junction bases outside the gene matches: 7. CDR3 coding DNA: TGCAGCGTTGATCAAACAGGGGGCCCTTACAATGAGCAGTTCTTC. This gives the protein CSVDQTGGPYNEQFF.

The V call is TRBV29-1, the J call TRBJ1-2, with 8 bases matching TRBD1. V dropped 6 bases and J dropped 8; count of bases not matched to a gene: 8. The CDR3 spans 12 residues. Germline lookup yields CDR1 SQVTM and CDR2 ANQGSEA. The CDR3 here is CSVETGGGGYTF. Written as DNA, the CDR3 is TGCAGCGTAGAAACAGGGGGAGGCGGCTACACCTTC.